This entry is about one T cell receptor (beta chain). This clonotype came up many times. This clone's antigen is unknown. Within one base of it there is no much larger clone, and no base qualities were kept. The source of the sample is a study of naive and memory T cell subsets (dated by TCRdb to the late 2010s). About the full investigation: In the figure summarizing the skin biopsy and whole blood samples, around 10 blood donors, 7 tuberculin skin test biopsies and 3 saline control biopsies were reported. Skin biopsies were collected from tuberculin skin test sites or from saline-injected control sites and were processed for RNA extraction as previously described. PCR2 was typically a SYBR Green qPCR stopped at a set threshold; low-input samples could instead use end-point PCR (roughly 6 cycles). Points the paper makes about the study in general: Details of skin biopsy collection and RNA processing were not given in the paper but were referenced to earlier studies. The higher numbers of TCRs at tuberculin skin test sites were interpreted as T cell infiltration of a delayed type IV hypersensitivity reaction. TCR sequences were reportedly obtained from both types of skin biopsy, with many more TCRs found at tuberculin skin test sites. The RNA-based method was acknowledged as potentially sensitive to TCR transcript changes with T cell activation and differentiation.

Looking up the germline V gene yields CDR1 KGHDR and CDR2 SFDVKD. The CDR3 runs 13 amino acids, cysteine and phenylalanine included. Only the CDR3 part of the read is kept: 39 bases, read in frame from the first base. Germline trimming: 10 bases from V, 8 bases from J; junction bases outside gene matches: 9. The treatment or condition label here, explained by the study, means: skin biopsy from PPD injection site in Mantoux-positive individual. Using 3' ligation of a UMI-containing oligonucleotide to TCR cDNA, the study laid out a robust and sensitive protocol to amplify, sequence and analyze TCRs. In individuals with a positive Mantoux test, tuberculin skin test biopsies were taken from sites that had been injected with PPD. Total RNA was used without cell sorting and was treated with RQ1 DNase before reverse transcription, with a target input of about 1 to 1000 ng. Libraries were prepared from skin biopsies and whole blood to test how robust the pipeline was in samples where T cells are a minority population.

Receptor libraries were prepared by UMI-ligation and nested PCR. Four rounds of PCR, run with the SP2 primer together with nested alpha and beta constant region primers, were used to amplify the ligated cDNA. For the blood and skin samples, reverse transcription of TCR RNA was done with SuperScript IV along with alpha and beta constant region primers. An oligonucleotide carrying the Illumina SP2 primer and a UMI was ligated to the 3' end of the cDNA by means of T4 RNA ligase 1. To prevent hairpin formation, the 12-nucleotide UMI was made up of two random hexamers with an eight-base spacer between them. From the second PCR onward, the TCR alpha and beta chain libraries were handled separately, and dual indexing was used for multiplexing. After pooling, the indexed libraries were analyzed by capillary electrophoresis and sequenced on either an Illumina MiSeq or NextSeq. PhiX DNA at 5-7% was spiked into libraries to increase base diversity and improve cluster recognition. Per the authors' processing: Demultiplexor pulled UMIs out of read 2, joined the UMIs with the TCR sequence from read 1, and separated reads according to sample indices. V and J genes and V-J junctions were identified by Decombinator, and each TCR was assigned a five-part identifier that included V and J deletions. Collapsinator relied on UMIs to correct both sequencing errors and PCR amplification heterogeneity, producing a UMI-based abundance for each TCR. CDR3Translator converted identifiers to nucleotide sequence, translated to amino acids, and extracted CDR3 regions using terminal motifs. Error-corrected counts of alpha and beta TCRs from blood and skin were compared after being normalized to the amount of input RNA. Using fastp at Q25 and MiXCR, TCRdb reprocessed the public reads and kept productive beta chains. A single entry per CDR3 protein holds the most common genes and DNA from its merged rows. The V and J calls follow TCRdb's processing rather than the paper's. The sample records 20,000 to 25,000 distinct CDR3 sequences, approximately 6% of which are singletons. The ten most abundant clones make up under 7.5% of the sample.

The sample here was skin, taken from a tuberculin skin test site. This sequence was found in an adult in good health. The rearranged chain carries TRBV24-1 and TRBJ1-2; 10 central nucleotides agree with TRBD1. This receptor has the CDR3 CATRQGASGGYTF. The nucleotides are TGTGCCACGAGACAGGGGGCGTCTGGCGGCTACACCTTC.